This T cell receptor beta chain was recovered during a study of beta chain features in type 1 diabetes. Expressed TCRB transcripts were sequenced after all isolated RNA was converted to cDNA. Measured with immunoSEQ multiplex PCR; TCRdb has only the in-frame clones, and not every one. Here the sample spans 310,000 or so clones, 8% to 13% being singletons. Trimming at V came to 1 base and at J to 8 bases, leaving 14 bases not matched to a gene. The CDR3 length is 17 residues. Germline V gene lookup returns CDR1 SGDLS and CDR2 YYNGEE. A few counts support this clone. Sequenced input: naive CD4+ T cells from blood. This chain links TRBV9 with TRBJ1-2, with 10 bases identical to TRBD1. The receptor comes from a woman in her 30s in good health. The CDR3 region is CASSVSKGTGEVGGYTF. The CDR3 DNA reads as TGTGCCAGCAGCGTATCTAAAGGGACAGGGGAAGTTGGGGGCTACACCTTC.